The clone carrying this T cell receptor (beta chain) appeared many times. Its antigen is still unknown. Trimming stripped 7 bases from V and 8 bases from J, with 21 bases between. The germline V gene encodes CDR1 MNHEY and CDR2 SMNVEV (reference sequence). This CDR3 is built from 15 residues. Sorted CD4+ subsets: naive, central memory, regulatory, stem cell-like memory (CD45RO/CCR7/CD25/CD127/CD95/CD27 panel). Purity (above 95%) was reached by all sorted populations. This sample is drawn from a study of beta chain features in type 1 diabetes. Study-wide findings and caveats: Although PCR might favor shorter templates, it would do so equally in patients and controls. Among all four CD4+ subsets, Type 1 diabetes patients had TCRB CDR3s that were moderately but significantly shorter.

The entirety of the isolated RNA underwent reverse transcription, so expressed TCRB transcripts were sequenced. Here immunoSEQ multiplex PCR was the method, and the copy in TCRdb shows in-frame clones only, minus some. Counted here are about 340,000 clones, 6.5% to 10% occurring once; the ten biggest clones make up roughly 0.44%. This TCR was sampled from a woman between 18 and 30 years old in good health. The sequenced sample was central memory CD4+ T cells from blood. The chain joins TRBV27 to TRBJ2-1; D might be TRBD1 (5 bases). The CDR3 sequence: CASTPRVVGSYEQFF. In nucleotides, the CDR3 is TGTGCCAGCACCCCCAGGGTGGTGGGGTCGTATGAGCAGTTCTTC.